Included here is one T cell receptor beta chain sequence, with context. The data were obtained in a study of shared clonotypes between healthy human individuals. Study context: Every donor yielded three CD4 naive, three CD4 memory, two CD8 naive and one CD8 memory plate.

The input for sorted-subset replicate PCRs was around 0.2 ug DNA, about 30,000 T cell genomes. The repertoire was sequenced with immunoSEQ multiplex PCR; TCRdb's copy has only in-frame clones and lacks some. The table shows around 2.1 million clones, with about 92% occurring only once. The naive CD8 fraction comprised CD45RO-negative cells positively selected for CCR7 and excluded terminally differentiated effector memory CD45RA+ cells. Trimming took 4 bases from V and 7 from J; bases not matched to a gene: 3. CDR3 length equals 15 residues. Germline loops: CDR1 SEHNR, CDR2 FQNEAQ (reference sequence).

V gene TRBV7-9 combines with J gene TRBJ2-1; 14 positions match TRBD2. This receptor was taken from a young man in good health. Some clones in this sample may be carry-over from other donors' samples. Material for sequencing was naive CD8+ T cells from PBMCs. CDR3 residues: CASSSRTSGRNEQFF. The CDR3 nucleotides are TGTGCCAGCAGCTCCCGGACTAGCGGGAGGAATGAGCAGTTCTTC. The full variable domain, completed using reference TRBV7-9 and TRBJ2-1, is DTGVSQNPRHKITKRGQNVTFRCDPISEHNRLYWYRQTLGQGPEFLTYFQNEAQLEKSRLLSDRFSAERPKGSFSTLEIQRTEQGDSAMYLCASSSRTSGRNEQFFGPGTRLTVL.